This TCR beta chain was recovered during a study of blood T cells in healthy people across ages. Total RNA was isolated from each sample in quantities of at least 6 micrograms. J was trimmed by 8 bases and V by 4 bases; bases with no gene match: 9. The CDR3 is made up of 15 amino acids. Germline values: CDR1 SGHDT, CDR2 YYEEEE. Details on this clonotype: Antigen: not known.

Sample-barcoded 5' priming and a J-beta primer mix drove a second PCR of about 6 to 11 cycles. TCRdb reanalysed the 5' RACE reads using MiXCR and keeps one entry per CDR3 protein. The sample lists 1.5 million to 2 million distinct CDR3 sequences, roughly 50% occurring once. Points from the study as a whole: Estimates of diversity drawn from one million T cells were considered underestimates.

The sequenced sample consisted of blood. This TCR came from a woman aged 35 to 49 in good health. The chain uses TRBV5-6 and TRBJ2-1, with 10 bases aligning to TRBD2. In nucleotides, the CDR3 is TGTGCCAGCAGCCAGCCGAGCGGGGGGGCCTATGAGCAGTTCTTC. This gives the protein CASSQPSGGAYEQFF.